The entry below gives a single T cell receptor (beta chain) sequence along with its context. Its antigen is currently unknown. This PCR relied on a set of 60 Vbeta primers and 13 Jbeta primers. Assay used: immunoSEQ multiplex PCR; TCRdb lists only in-frame clones, some missing. The table includes about 110,000 clones, 65% to 80% detected once. This sample is drawn from a study of cytomegalovirus exposure and HLA in healthy donors. Findings of the study overall: A later analysis linked a missense variant in DCLRE1C to the trimming of TCR beta V and J genes. In a later analysis, common viral pathogens appeared linked to several of the most significant clusters. The listing of roughly 160 TCR beta chains classed them as cytomegalovirus-associated. When presence/absence was analysed, sequencing depth was taken to be roughly uniform across donors.

The sequence derives from a woman aged 55 to 70 in good health and CMV-seropositive. Source material: PBMCs.

The CDR3 DNA sequence: TGCGCCAGCAGGGCCGGGACTAGCAGCTACAAAAACATTCAGTACTTC. As protein: CASRAGTSSYKNIQYF. The chain has TRBV10-2 and TRBJ2-4; 9 positions agree with TRBD2. Germline lookup yields CDR1 WSHSY and CDR2 SAAADI. This CDR3 has 16 amino acids. Trimming cost V 6 bases and J 3 bases; bases outside gene matches: 9.